The rows below give T cell receptor beta chains drawn from one sample of a study of beta chain features in type 1 diabetes. The protocol was immunoSEQ multiplex PCR, while the TCRdb copy is restricted to in-frame clones and leaves out a portion. The sample holds about 340,000 clones; 8% are singletons and the top ten take roughly 0.44%. The material sequenced was central memory CD4+ T cells from blood. The receptor source for this set is a woman aged 18-29 years in good health. Both conserved end residues are part of each CDR3. D genes are given only for firm matches. Rows may omit the clone size; those that give it use once, few, many or a size class.

TRBV28	few	TRBD1	TRBJ1-2	TGTGCCAGCACCCCGGGACAGGGCTACTATGGCTACACCTTC	CASTPGQGYYGYTF
TRBV27	.	.	TRBJ2-7	TGTGCCAGCAGCTCAGGGCACTACGAGCAGTACTTC	CASSSGHYEQYF
TRBV7-2	few	TRBD1	TRBJ2-5	TGTGCCAGCAGCCACAAGACAGGGGGCAAGGAAGAGACCCAGTACTTC	CASSHKTGGKEETQYF
TRBV28	few	.	TRBJ2-5	TGTGCCAGCAGTTTCCAGGTCGGAGAGACCCAGTACTTC	CASSFQVGETQYF
TRBV15	.	TRBD1	TRBJ2-3	TGTGCCACCGGACGAGTGGACAGGCGAGATACGCAGTATTTT	CATGRVDRRDTQYF
TRBV7-2	few	.	TRBJ2-7	TGTGCCAGCAGCTTAGGCGGGACCGCCTACGAGCAGTACTTC	CASSLGGTAYEQYF
TRBV25-1	.	.	TRBJ2-2	TGTGCCAGCAGTGAATCCCACGGGGAGCTGTTTTTT	CASSESHGELFF
TRBV7-2	few	.	TRBJ2-3	TGTGCCAGCAGCTTGGGAACGGTAGGGGCCGATACGCAGTATTTT	CASSLGTVGADTQYF
TRBV19	.	TRBD1	TRBJ2-5	TGTGCCAGTAGTATGTCGCCAGGGGGCCTCCCAGAGACCCAGTACTTC	CASSMSPGGLPETQYF
TRBV9	few	.	TRBJ2-7	TGTGCCAGCAGCGAGGGGTTGGAGCGGTACGAGCAGTACTTC	CASSEGLERYEQYF
TRBV9	few	.	TRBJ2-5	TGTGCCAGCAGCGTAGATTACGGGAGTGGGGAGACCCAGTACTTC	CASSVDYGSGETQYF
TRBV7-2	.	.	TRBJ1-5	TGTGCCAGCAGCTTAGAGGGAGGCAATCAGCCCCAGCATTTT	CASSLEGGNQPQHF
TRBV5-1	few	TRBD1	TRBJ2-7	TGCGCCAGCAGCTTACAGGGGGCCTACGAGCAGTACTTC	CASSLQGAYEQYF
TRBV5-1	.	.	TRBJ2-7	TGCGCCAGCAGCTTGGTGGCAGGAAACACCTACGAGCAGTACTTC	CASSLVAGNTYEQYF
TRBV9	few	.	TRBJ1-1	TGTGCCAGCAGCGGGGGACACCGGAGAGGTGAAGCTTTCTTT	CASSGGHRRGEAFF
TRBV7-2	.	.	TRBJ2-1	TGTGCCAGCAGCTTCTCAAGGTCCATTGAGCAGTTCTTC	CASSFSRSIEQFF
TRBV23-1	many	.	TRBJ2-7	TGCGCCAGCTTGGGGGTTCGGCAGTACTTC	CASLGVRQYF
TRBV19	many	.	TRBJ1-1	TGTGCCAGTAGTTTTGTCACCCGGAACACTGAAGCTTTCTTT	CASSFVTRNTEAFF